A selection of T cell receptor beta chains follows, all from one sample in a study of Graves' ophthalmopathy and Graves' hyperthyroidism. TCRdb re-called the multiplex PCR reads with MiXCR, one entry per CDR3 protein. The table records about 220,000 distinct CDR3 sequences, 20% to 25% of them present only once. The sequenced sample consisted of peripheral blood. The receptors originated from a woman aged 50 to 60 with Graves' ophthalmopathy. CDR3s include the opening cysteine and the closing phenylalanine or tryptophan. D genes are given only for firm matches. Clone size, where shown, is once, few, many, or a class for clones that have expanded.

many	TRBD1	TRBV28	TRBJ1-1	CASRPGQSKNTEAFF	TGTGCCAGCAGACCGGGACAGTCTAAGAACACTGAAGCTTTCTTT
once	TRBD1	TRBV27	TRBJ2-7	CASSLWGQGAQLYEQYF	TGTGCCAGCAGTTTATGGGGACAGGGGGCTCAATTGTACGAGCAGTACTTC
.	TRBD2	TRBV6-2/TRBV6-3	TRBJ2-7	CASSYTHRRGGFYEQYF	TGTGCCAGCAGTTACACCCACAGACGGGGGGGCTTCTACGAGCAGTACTTC
.	TRBD1	TRBV11-1	TRBJ1-1	CASSPQGWTGANTEAFF	TGTGCCAGCAGCCCACAAGGATGGACAGGGGCAAACACTGAAGCTTTCTTT
.	TRBD1	TRBV6-1	TRBJ1-6	CASTTLQGARSPLHF	TGTGCCAGCACTACGCTACAGGGGGCGCGATCACCCCTCCACTTT
many	.	TRBV6-5	TRBJ1-1	CASSYLVMGTEAFF	.
few	.	TRBV7-3	TRBJ2-5	CVSSLGKEETQYF	TGTGTCAGCAGCTTAGGGAAGGAGGAGACCCAGTACTTC
.	.	TRBV12-3/TRBV12-4	TRBJ2-2	CASSLHSGTTGELFF	TGTGCCAGCAGTTTACACTCCGGGACCACCGGGGAGCTGTTTTTT
many	.	TRBV2	TRBJ1-1	CASRSQMNTEAFF	TGTGCCAGCAGGAGCCAGATGAACACTGAAGCTTTCTTT
.	.	TRBV5-1	TRBJ2-7	CASSLDGQGGEQYF	TGCGCCAGCAGCTTGGACGGACAGGGAGGGGAGCAGTACTTC
many	TRBD2	TRBV28	TRBJ2-7	CASSFRGLVYEQYF	TGTGCCAGCAGTTTCAGGGGACTAGTCTACGAGCAGTACTTC